These 32 T cell receptor beta chains share one sample of origin, sequenced in a study of blood T cell repertoires in COVID-19. Data came from immunoSEQ multiplex PCR; TCRdb stores just in-frame clones and leaves some out. The sample has about 200,000 clones; 80% to 90% are singletons. The sequenced material came from peripheral blood. All receptors come from a man aged 35 to 55 with acute or convalescent COVID-19.

This sequence joins TRBV14 and TRBJ2-1; the match to TRBD1 covers 7 bases. The CDR3 length is 15 residues. Germline V gene lookup returns CDR1 SGHDN and CDR2 FVKESK. V was pared by 1 base and J by 3 bases, with 3 bases of the junction left unmatched. CDR3 in DNA: TGTGCCAGCAGCCAAGCGGGACAGCGCTACAATGAGCAGTTCTTC. It specifies CASSQAGQRYNEQFF.

The V gene is TRBV7-5, the J gene TRBJ2-3; TRBD2, the table's D call, lacks a check against the DNA. TRBV7-5 counts as a pseudogene. This CDR3 comprises 18 residues. The CDR3 DNA is TGTGCCAGAAGCAATGGGACTAGCGGGAGGGCCTTTAAAGATACGCAGTATTTT. This gives the protein CARSNGTSGRAFKDTQYF.

The V and J genes are TRBV11-1 and TRBJ2-1, with D perhaps TRBD2 (6 bases). The CDR3 runs to 15 residues. In germline, CDR1 is SGHAT, CDR2 FQDESV (reference sequence). The V end was cut by 0 bases, the J end by 5 bases, with 11 bases between. The CDR3 sequence is CASSLASGVHNEQFF. Here the CDR3 DNA reads TGTGCCAGCAGCTTAGCCTCGGGGGTCCACAATGAGCAGTTCTTC.

V usage is TRBV11-2 and J usage is TRBJ1-2; 9 nucleotides align to TRBD1. This CDR3 has 17 residues. Germline lookup yields CDR1 SGHAT and CDR2 FQNNGV. J lost 2 bases, V lost 0 bases, and 7 bases had no gene match. The CDR3 loop reads CASSLDWGQGLNYGYTF. CDR3 nucleotides: TGTGCCAGCAGCTTAGATTGGGGACAGGGACTCAACTATGGCTACACCTTC.

The chain joins TRBV6-1 to TRBJ2-3, with D perhaps matching TRBD1 (5 bases). This CDR3 is built from 15 residues. Germline assignment: CDR1 MNHNS and CDR2 SASEGT. With 2 bases removed from V and 8 bases from J, the gap between germline ends came to 17 bases. This CDR3 reads CASSELTGDLGTQYF. Here the CDR3 DNA reads TGTGCCAGCAGTGAATTAACAGGAGATTTGGGTACGCAGTATTTT.

The chain links TRBV5-1 to TRBJ1-1; 7 bases agree with TRBD1. The CDR3 is made up of 15 amino acids. The J segment lost 7 bases and the V segment lost 6 bases, leaving 15 bases of the junction unmatched. CDR1 SGHRS and CDR2 YFSETQ come from the germline V gene. The CDR3 loop is CASNQLTGARDEAFF. The CDR3 DNA is TGCGCCAGCAATCAACTCACAGGGGCGCGGGATGAAGCTTTCTTT.

V gene TRBV28 combines with J gene TRBJ2-3; 16 bases are shared with TRBD2. CDR3 length: 20 amino acids. Germline-derived CDR1 and CDR2 are MDHEN and SYDVKM. V trimming: 1 base; J trimming: 0 bases; junction bases outside the gene matches: 7. CDR3 loop: CASSLLGGLAGGLSTDTQYF. The CDR3 coding sequence is TGTGCCAGCAGTTTATTAGGGGGACTAGCGGGAGGGCTTAGCACAGATACGCAGTATTTT.

This chain links TRBV30 with TRBJ2-3; TRBD2 aligns across 10 bases. J gave up 4 bases and V 0 bases, and 10 bases lay outside the gene matches. CDR1 is GTSNPN, CDR2 SVGIG, per germline (reference sequence). The CDR3 contains 17 residues. CDR3 coding DNA: TGTGCCTGGAGTGTAGCGGGGGGGCCGGGACTTGCAGATACGCAGTATTTT. Protein sequence: CAWSVAGGPGLADTQYF.

The V call is TRBV20-1, the J call TRBJ2-7; tentative D call: TRBD2 (6 bases). Trimming took off 6 bases at V and 7 bases at J, with 13 bases between the two ends. Germline V gives CDR1 DFQATT, CDR2 SNEGSKA (reference sequence). The CDR3 runs 11 residues. CDR3 coding DNA: TGCAGTGCCCCTCAGGAGGGAGAGCAGTACTTC. Protein sequence: CSAPQEGEQYF.

The chain recombines TRBV27 with TRBJ2-7, with TRBD2 matching 11 bases. Germline lookup yields CDR1 MNHEY and CDR2 SMNVEV (reference sequence). V was clipped by 0 bases and J by 5 bases; unmatched bases: 3. This CDR3 is 15 amino acids long. CDR3 nucleotide sequence: TGTGCCAGCAGTTTATCTAGCGGGAGGGCTCACGAGCAGTACTTC. This encodes CASSLSSGRAHEQYF.

The chain uses TRBV3-1 (or the pseudogene TRBV3-2) and TRBJ2-5, with D maybe TRBD1 (7 bases). The V end was cut by 1 base, the J end by 2 bases, with 14 bases between. This CDR3 is 16 amino acids long. The germline V gene encodes CDR1 LGHDT and CDR2 YNNKEL (reference sequence). CDR3 sequence: CASSQGSGGRQETQYF. The CDR3 DNA follows: TGTGCCAGCAGCCAAGGTTCAGGGGGGAGGCAAGAGACCCAGTACTTC.

V is TRBV27 and J is TRBJ2-5, with a possible D match to TRBD2 (5 bases). The V gene lost 3 bases and the J gene lost 4 bases, with 12 bases spanning the gap. Germline values: CDR1 MNHEY, CDR2 SMNVEV (reference sequence). The CDR3 is 14 amino acids. CDR3 loop: CASSFGSGIETQYF. The CDR3 coding sequence is TGTGCCAGCAGTTTTGGATCGGGGATAGAGACCCAGTACTTC.

The count of this clone is one. V is TRBV28 and J is TRBJ2-3; 7 bases are a match to TRBD1. V trimming: 4 bases; J trimming: 2 bases; junction bases outside the gene matches: 6. This CDR3 is 15 amino acids long. Germline V gene data show CDR1 as MDHEN and CDR2 as SYDVKM. For the CDR3, the DNA is TGTGCCAGCAGTTCCCGACAGGGACCCACAGATACGCAGTATTTT. Its protein is CASSSRQGPTDTQYF.

In this sample, this clone is medium-sized. The chain couples TRBV11-1 to TRBJ1-6, with TRBD1 matching 9 bases. The CDR3 spans 15 residues. Germline lookup yields CDR1 SGHAT and CDR2 FQDESV (reference sequence). Trimming took 5 bases from V and 6 from J; bases not matched to a gene: 5. In nucleotides, the CDR3 is TGTGCCAGCAGCGTCTTACAGGGGGCTAATTCACCCCTCCACTTT. This gives the protein CASSVLQGANSPLHF.

The V and J genes are TRBV12-2 and TRBJ1-6. TRBV12-2 is given as a pseudogene. CDR3 length: 18 residues. CDR3 amino acids: CASRPRGGSSSYNSPLHF. The CDR3 DNA reads TGTGCAAGTCGCCCCCGTGGAGGTTCGAGCTCCTATAATTCACCCCTCCACTTT.

V usage is TRBV4-1 and J usage is TRBJ1-4; D is unclear. The CDR3 length is 15 residues. Germline V gene sequence: CDR1 MGHRA, CDR2 YSYEKL. V was cut by 4 bases and J by 5 bases, with 14 bases left in between. The chain's CDR3 is CASSLSVGQNEKLFF. The CDR3 DNA reads as TGCGCCAGCAGCCTTTCGGTTGGGCAGAATGAAAAACTGTTTTTT.

This clone occurred a few times. The rearrangement uses TRBV2 and TRBJ2-7, with a possible D match to TRBD1 (5 bases). V lost 11 bases and J 3 bases, leaving 14 bases between the germline ends. There are 12 residues in the CDR3. Germline CDR1 and CDR2: SNHLY and FYNNEI. The CDR3, as DNA: TGTGCCTCACGACAGCTAAACTACGAGCAGTACTTC. This translates into CASRQLNYEQYF.

The chain joins TRBV7-9 to TRBJ2-4, with 7 bases that match TRBD1. This CDR3 spans 14 amino acids. Germline V gene lookup returns CDR1 SEHNR and CDR2 FQNEAQ (reference sequence). J lost 7 bases, V lost 7 bases, and 10 bases had no gene match. CDR3 nucleotide sequence: TGTGCCAGCATGCGAACAGGGGATTGGAACATTCAGTACTTC. It is translated as CASMRTGDWNIQYF.

As to this clone: A read error may produce the germline difference seen at one junction end. The rearrangement joins TRBV30 to TRBJ2-2, with TRBD1 matching 9 bases. Germline V gene sequence: CDR1 GTSNPN, CDR2 SVGIG (reference sequence). CDR3 length: 14 amino acids. CDR3 region: CACPGTGNPGELFF. CDR3 coding DNA: TGTGCCTGCCCCGGGACAGGGAACCCCGGGGAGCTGTTTTTT. The full variable domain, with the rest looked up from reference TRBV30 and TRBJ2-2, is SQTIHQWPATLVQPVGSPLSLECTVEGTSNPNLYWYRQAAGRGLQLLFYSVGIGQISSEVPQNLSASRPQDRQFILSSKKLLLSDSGFYLCACPGTGNPGELFFGEGSRLTVL.

CDR3 coding DNA: TGTGCCACCAGTGATACGGGACAGGGGGCCAATGAGCAGTTCTTC. Protein sequence: CATSDTGQGANEQFF. The chain links TRBV24-1 to TRBJ2-1, with 12 nucleotides matching TRBD1. The J segment lost 6 bases and the V segment lost 3 bases, leaving 2 bases of the junction unmatched. The germline CDR1 and CDR2 sequences are KGHDR and SFDVKD. The CDR3 is made up of 15 amino acids.

This chain connects TRBV29-1 to TRBJ2-1; 7 bases map to TRBD1. In germline, CDR1 is SQVTM, CDR2 ANQGSEA. CDR3 length equals 12 residues. With V trimmed by 7 bases and J by 1 base, 1 base remained unmatched. The CDR3 DNA sequence: TGCAGCGGGGGACAGTCCTACAATGAGCAGTTCTTC. It specifies CSGGQSYNEQFF.

The chain couples TRBV27 to TRBJ2-3; TRBD2 matches 7 bases. With V trimmed by 6 bases and J by 6 bases, 12 bases remained unmatched. The CDR3 loop spans 15 amino acids. Germline-derived CDR1 and CDR2 are MNHEY and SMNVEV (reference sequence). The CDR3 is CASRARDYPLDTQYF. CDR3 DNA sequence: TGTGCCAGCAGGGCCCGGGACTATCCCTTGGATACGCAGTATTTT.

The V gene is TRBV27, the J gene TRBJ2-3; D uncertain. Germline CDR1 is MNHEY and CDR2 is SMNVEV (reference sequence). The CDR3 runs to 13 residues. Trimming left V 6 bases short and J 3 bases short, with 10 bases between. The CDR3 DNA sequence: TGTGCCAGCAGGCTTTCTAGAACAGATACGCAGTATTTT. This sequence encodes CASRLSRTDTQYF.

CDR3 in DNA: TGTGCCAGCTCACCTCTCCCCCCCCGGGCGGGGGGGGGAAACATTCAGTACTTC. Translated: CASSPLPPRAGGGNIQYF. The chain links TRBV18 to TRBJ2-4, with 9 bases aligning to TRBD2. Unmatched junction bases numbered 15, after V lost 3 bases and J lost 6 bases. Germline V CDR1 and CDR2: KGHSH, LQKENI. The CDR3 is 18 residues long.

The chain joins TRBV5-1 to TRBJ1-1, with 7 bases fitting TRBD1. CDR1 is SGHRS, CDR2 YFSETQ, per germline. This CDR3 has 17 residues. The J segment lost 0 bases and the V segment lost 2 bases, leaving 10 bases of the junction unmatched. CDR3 in amino acids: CASSFRGTRDMNTEAFF. CDR3 sequence (DNA): TGCGCCAGCAGCTTCAGGGGGACCCGAGACATGAACACTGAAGCTTTCTTT.

Only one count was recorded for this clone. The chain is built from TRBV7-2 and TRBJ1-1; D unclear. Trimming shortened V by 1 base and J by 8 bases, and 11 bases separated the two germline ends. This CDR3 comprises 13 residues. Germline-derived CDR1 and CDR2 are SGHTA and FQGNSA. CDR3 loop: CASSLVSAGEAFF. DNA for the CDR3: TGTGCCAGCAGCTTAGTCTCGGCGGGGGAAGCTTTCTTT. Together with reference TRBV7-2 and TRBJ1-1, the CDR3 gives the full variable domain: GAGVSQSPSNKVTEKGKDVELRCDPISGHTALYWYRQSLGQGLEFLIYFQGNSAPDKSGLPSDRFSAERTGGSVSTLTIQRTQQEDSAVYLCASSLVSAGEAFFGQGTRLTVV.

There are a few counts of this clone. The V gene is TRBV18, the J gene TRBJ1-1; maybe TRBD1 (5 bases). In germline, CDR1 is KGHSH, CDR2 LQKENI. V was shortened by 5 bases and J by 5 bases, with 18 bases between the two germline ends. This CDR3 comprises 15 residues. In nucleotides, the CDR3 is TGTGCCAGCTCATTTTTCCGGGACTCAGCAACTGAAGCTTTCTTT. Translating it yields CASSFFRDSATEAFF.

The rearrangement joins TRBV24-1 to TRBJ2-3; possibly TRBD1 for D (5 bases). V lost 1 base to trimming and J lost 4 bases, with 29 bases between them. This CDR3 has 21 amino acids. CDR1 is KGHDR, CDR2 SFDVKD, per germline. The CDR3 DNA reads TGTGCCACCAGTGATTTTGGGGCCTCGGAGCGTACGCCCAGGGTTGCAGATACGCAGTATTTT. It translates to CATSDFGASERTPRVADTQYF.

CDR3 protein: CASSTPTGANEKLFF. The CDR3 DNA sequence: TGTGCCAGTAGTACACCGACAGGGGCGAATGAAAAACTGTTTTTT. The V call is TRBV19, the J call TRBJ1-4, with TRBD1 identical over 8 bases. The CDR3 runs to 15 residues. Germline V gene sequence: CDR1 LNHDA, CDR2 SQIVND (reference sequence). V lost 4 bases and J lost 5; bases outside the gene matches: 6.

The chain joins TRBV27 to TRBJ2-7; 7 bases fit TRBD2. The CDR3 runs 13 residues. Germline values: CDR1 MNHEY, CDR2 SMNVEV (reference sequence). J gave up 5 bases and V 3 bases, and 4 bases lay outside the gene matches. DNA of the CDR3: TGTGCCAGCAGTTTTCGGGAGGTCAACGAGCAGTACTTC. Encoded protein: CASSFREVNEQYF.

The chain has TRBV28 and TRBJ2-7; 9 bases line up with TRBD1. The CDR3 totals 17 residues. The ends lost 6 bases at V and 7 bases at J; junction bases unmatched: 19. The germline V gene has CDR1 MDHEN and CDR2 SYDVKM. In DNA, the CDR3 is TGTGCCAGCAGAGGACAGGGGAAGGGGACTACCAAGGGGGAGCAGTACTTC. It yields the protein CASRGQGKGTTKGEQYF. The variable domain in full, completed from reference TRBV28 and TRBJ2-7, reads DVKVTQSSRYLVKRTGEKVFLECVQDMDHENMFWYRQDPGLGLRLIYFSYDVKMKEKGDIPEGYSVSREKKERFSLILESASTNQTSMYLCASRGQGKGTTKGEQYFGPGTRLTVT.

The chain combines TRBV27 with TRBJ2-1; tentative D call: TRBD1 (5 bases). This CDR3 has 13 residues. Per germline, CDR1 MNHEY and CDR2 SMNVEV (reference sequence). V lost 3 bases and J 5 bases, leaving 8 bases between the germline ends. The CDR3 reads CASSFLQDNEQFF. The CDR3 DNA reads as TGTGCCAGCAGTTTTTTACAGGACAATGAGCAGTTCTTC.